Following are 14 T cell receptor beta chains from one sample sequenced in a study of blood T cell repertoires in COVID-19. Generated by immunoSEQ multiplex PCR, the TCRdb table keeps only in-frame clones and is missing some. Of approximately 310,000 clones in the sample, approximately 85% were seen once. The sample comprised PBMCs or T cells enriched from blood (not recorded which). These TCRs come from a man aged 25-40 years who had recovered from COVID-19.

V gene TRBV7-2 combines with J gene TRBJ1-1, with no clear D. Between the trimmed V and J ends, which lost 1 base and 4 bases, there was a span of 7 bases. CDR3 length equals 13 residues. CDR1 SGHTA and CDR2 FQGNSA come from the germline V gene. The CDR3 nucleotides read TGTGCCAGCAGCTTAGGCGGGCTCACTGAAGCTTTCTTT. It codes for CASSLGGLTEAFF.

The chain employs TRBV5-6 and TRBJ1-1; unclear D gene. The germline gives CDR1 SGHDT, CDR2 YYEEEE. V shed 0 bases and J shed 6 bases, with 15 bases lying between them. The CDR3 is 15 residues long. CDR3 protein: CASSLGTWRESEAFF. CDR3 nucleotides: TGTGCCAGCAGCTTGGGGACGTGGAGGGAATCTGAAGCTTTCTTT.

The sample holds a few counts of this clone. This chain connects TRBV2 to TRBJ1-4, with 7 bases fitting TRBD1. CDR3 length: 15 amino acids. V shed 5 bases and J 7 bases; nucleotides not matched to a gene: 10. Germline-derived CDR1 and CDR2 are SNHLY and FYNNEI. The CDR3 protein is CASSKTGAMGEKLFF. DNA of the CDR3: TGTGCCAGCAGTAAAACAGGGGCGATGGGTGAAAAACTGTTTTTT.

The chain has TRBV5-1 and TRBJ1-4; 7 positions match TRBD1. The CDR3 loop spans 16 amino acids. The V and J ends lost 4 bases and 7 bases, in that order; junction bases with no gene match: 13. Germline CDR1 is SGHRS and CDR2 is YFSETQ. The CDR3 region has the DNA TGCGCCAGCAGCGGAGGATCCGGGACAGAAACTGAAAAACTGTTTTTT. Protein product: CASSGGSGTETEKLFF.

The CDR3 sequence: CASSHPGGNEQFF. CDR3 in DNA: TGTGCCAGCAGCCATCCGGGGGGGAATGAGCAGTTCTTC. The V gene is TRBV7-9, the J gene TRBJ2-1, with 8 bases aligning to TRBD2. J lost 7 bases, V lost 5 bases, and 4 bases had no gene match. There are 13 residues in the CDR3. Germline V CDR1 and CDR2: SEHNR, FQNEAQ (reference sequence).

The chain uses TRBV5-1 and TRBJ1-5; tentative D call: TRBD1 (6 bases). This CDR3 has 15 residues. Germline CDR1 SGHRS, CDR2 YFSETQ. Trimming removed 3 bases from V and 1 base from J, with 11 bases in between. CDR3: CASSWGTGSNQPQHF. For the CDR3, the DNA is TGCGCCAGCAGCTGGGGAACAGGGAGCAATCAGCCCCAGCATTTT. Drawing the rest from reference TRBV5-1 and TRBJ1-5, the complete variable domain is KAGVTQTPRYLIKTRGQQVTLSCSPISGHRSVSWYQQTPGQGLQFLFEYFSETQRNKGNFPGRFSGRQFSNSRSEMNVSTLELGDSALYLCASSWGTGSNQPQHFGDGTRLSIL.

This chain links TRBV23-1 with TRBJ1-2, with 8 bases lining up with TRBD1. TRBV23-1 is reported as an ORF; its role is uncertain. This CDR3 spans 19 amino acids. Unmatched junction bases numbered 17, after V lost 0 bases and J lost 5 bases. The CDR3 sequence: CASSQSTFAGQDILYGYTF. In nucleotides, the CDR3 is TGCGCCAGCAGTCAATCGACTTTCGCGGGACAGGATATATTGTATGGCTACACCTTC.

CDR3 region: CASSTTAYSNQPQHF. CDR3 nucleotides: TGTGCCAGTAGTACGACAGCATATAGCAATCAGCCCCAGCATTTT. This chain joins TRBV19 and TRBJ1-5, with a weak D call TRBD1 (5 bases). This CDR3 is built from 15 residues. Trimming took off 4 bases at V and 0 bases at J, with 10 bases between the two ends. Germline V gives CDR1 LNHDA, CDR2 SQIVND (reference sequence). Full variable domain (rest looked up from reference TRBV19 and TRBJ1-5): DGGITQSPKYLFRKEGQNVTLSCEQNLNHDAMYWYRQDPGQGLRLIYYSQIVNDFQKGDIAEGYSVSREKKESFPLTVTSAQKNPTAFYLCASSTTAYSNQPQHFGDGTRLSIL.

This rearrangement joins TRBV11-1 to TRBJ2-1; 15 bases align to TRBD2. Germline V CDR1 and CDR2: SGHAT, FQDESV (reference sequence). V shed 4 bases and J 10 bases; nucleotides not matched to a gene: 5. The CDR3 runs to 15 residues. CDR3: CASSWTSGGAEEQFF. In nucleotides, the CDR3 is TGTGCCAGCAGCTGGACTAGCGGGGGGGCCGAGGAGCAGTTCTTC.

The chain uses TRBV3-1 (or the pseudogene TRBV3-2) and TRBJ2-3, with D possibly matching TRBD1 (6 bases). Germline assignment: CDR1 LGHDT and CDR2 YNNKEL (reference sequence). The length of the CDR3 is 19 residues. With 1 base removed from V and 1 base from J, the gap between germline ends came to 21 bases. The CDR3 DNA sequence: TGTGCCAGCAGCCAAGTCAGGGCGAACTACAGGGTGGGCACAGATACGCAGTATTTT. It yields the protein CASSQVRANYRVGTDTQYF.

The CDR3 sequence is CASSLDRVNQPQHF. The CDR3 bases are TGTGCCAGCAGCCTCGACAGGGTCAATCAGCCCCAGCATTTT. The chain links TRBV27 to TRBJ1-5; 7 nucleotides line up with TRBD1. V dropped 6 bases and J dropped 3; count of bases not matched to a gene: 5. Looked up from germline, CDR1 is MNHEY and CDR2 is SMNVEV (reference sequence). The length of the CDR3 is 14 residues.

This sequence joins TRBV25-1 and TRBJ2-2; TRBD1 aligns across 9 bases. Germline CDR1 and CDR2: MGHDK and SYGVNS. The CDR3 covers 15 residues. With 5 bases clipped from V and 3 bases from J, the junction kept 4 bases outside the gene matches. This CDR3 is CASSRGQGYTGELFF. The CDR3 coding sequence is TGTGCCAGCAGTAGAGGACAGGGGTACACCGGGGAGCTGTTTTTT.

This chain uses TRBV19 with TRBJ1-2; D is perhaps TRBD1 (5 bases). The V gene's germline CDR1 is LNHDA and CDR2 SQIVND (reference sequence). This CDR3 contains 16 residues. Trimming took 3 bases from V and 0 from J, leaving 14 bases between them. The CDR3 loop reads CASSIGGLSANYGYTF. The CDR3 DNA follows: TGTGCCAGTAGTATTGGGGGACTCTCAGCTAACTATGGCTACACCTTC.

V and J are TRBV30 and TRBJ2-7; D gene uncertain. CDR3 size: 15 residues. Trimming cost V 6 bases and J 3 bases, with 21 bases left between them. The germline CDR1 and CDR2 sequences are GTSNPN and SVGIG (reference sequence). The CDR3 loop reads CACTLSSQERYEQYF. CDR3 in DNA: TGTGCCTGTACCCTGTCGAGTCAGGAACGCTACGAGCAGTACTTC.